These T cell receptor beta chains were read from a single sample in a study of PD-L1 blockade in urothelial cancer. Data came from immunoSEQ multiplex PCR; TCRdb stores just in-frame clones and leaves some out. The sample consists of approximately 88,000 clones, 80% to 85% of them appearing once. The sample was PBMCs, taken around atezolizumab (anti-PD-L1) treatment. The receptors were gathered from a man in his sixties with urothelial cancer. CDR3s include the opening cysteine and the closing phenylalanine or tryptophan. The D gene is left open where the match is weak. Rows may omit the clone size; those that give it use once, few, many or a size class.

NA	TRBV10-3	12	TRBJ2-3	NA	TGTGCCATCAGGCCCAGCGGAGGCACGCAGTATTTT	CAIRPSGGTQYF
TRBD1	TRBV2	14	TRBJ2-7	once	TGTGCCAGCAGGGGGGGACAGGTAGACTTCGAGCAGTACTTC	CASRGGQVDFEQYF
NA	TRBV2	15	TRBJ2-2	once	TGTGCCAGCAGTGGACTGCTCGCGAACACCGGGGAGCTGTTTTTT	CASSGLLANTGELFF
TRBD2	TRBV11-2	17	TRBJ2-2	NA	TGTGCCAGCAGCTTTGGGACTAGCGGGAGAGGGACCGGGGAGCTGTTTTTT	CASSFGTSGRGTGELFF
TRBD2	TRBV2	15	TRBJ2-5	once	TGTGCCAGCACCCCTCGGCTAGCGGGGCAAGAGACCCAGTACTTC	CASTPRLAGQETQYF
TRBD1	TRBV18	15	TRBJ2-7	NA	TGTGCCAGCTCACCAGACAGGGGGCTTTTCTACGAGCAGTACTTC	CASSPDRGLFYEQYF
NA	TRBV6-6	14	TRBJ1-3	NA	TGTGCCAGCAGCCAACTAGAAGGCGGAAACACCATATATTTT	CASSQLEGGNTIYF
NA	TRBV28	12	TRBJ2-2	NA	TGTGCCAGCAGTTTTCTCCCCGGGGAGCTGTTTTTT	CASSFLPGELFF
NA	TRBV5-1	14	TRBJ2-3	NA	TGCGCCAGCAGCTTAGAACCGGGACAACAGTTATCGTATTTT	CASSLEPGQQLSYF
TRBD1	TRBV5-1	16	TRBJ1-2	NA	TGCGCCAGCAGCCCCGGACAGGGGAGTAGTGTCGCGGGCTACACCTTC	CASSPGQGSSVAGYTF
TRBD1	TRBV5-1	14	TRBJ2-7	NA	TGCGCCAGCAGCTGGGCAGGGGGTCCCTACGAGCAGTACTTC	CASSWAGGPYEQYF
NA	TRBV2	14	TRBJ2-7	once	TGTGTCAGCAGTGAGAGGGCCATTCGGAACGAGCAGTACTTC	CVSSERAIRNEQYF
TRBD1	TRBV9	15	TRBJ2-2	NA	TGTGCCAGCAGCAGGGGGACAGGAACCTTCCGGGAGCTGTTTTTT	CASSRGTGTFRELFF
TRBD1	TRBV7-9	15	TRBJ2-3	NA	TGTGCCAGCAGCTTAGGGGGACAGGGCCGAGATACGCAGTATTTT	CASSLGGQGRDTQYF
TRBD1	TRBV7-2	16	TRBJ1-1	NA	TGTGCCAGCAGCCCAGCTTCGCAGGGGGCGAACACTGAAGCTTTCTTT	CASSPASQGANTEAFF
TRBD2	TRBV10-1	15	TRBJ2-1	NA	TGCGCCAGCAGTGAGCAAGCGGGAGCCTTCAATGAGCAGTTCTTC	CASSEQAGAFNEQFF
NA	TRBV2	14	TRBJ1-3	NA	TGTGCCAGCTACAGGGTTGGCGCTGGAAACACCATATATTTT	CASYRVGAGNTIYF
NA	TRBV2	14	TRBJ1-2	NA	TGTGCCAGCAGTGGCGAGGGCTTTGTTTATGGCTACACCTTC	CASSGEGFVYGYTF
NA	TRBV30	11	TRBJ1-2	few	TGTGCCTGGAGTCTTTATAATAGTCACACCTTC	CAWSLYNSHTF
TRBD2	TRBV5-1	16	TRBJ2-5	once	TGCGCCAGCAACCGGGGGGCTAGCGGGGGTCAAGAGACCCAGTACTTC	CASNRGASGGQETQYF
TRBD2	TRBV29-1	15	TRBJ2-7	once	TGCAGCGTTGAAGAAGGGACTAGCGGAACCTACGAGCAGTACTTC	CSVEEGTSGTYEQYF
NA	TRBV19	15	TRBJ2-7	NA	TGTGCCAGTAGTTCCAGACAGGACACCCGTCCGGAGCAGTACTTC	CASSSRQDTRPEQYF
NA	TRBV10-2	13	TRBJ1-1	NA	TGCGCCAGCCAGGCCTTAGCGGTTCCTGAAGCTTTCTTT	CASQALAVPEAFF
NA	TRBV4-1	17	TRBJ2-3	NA	TGCGCCAGCAGCCAAGACCCGACAGGCGTGGGCACAGATACGCAGTATTTT	CASSQDPTGVGTDTQYF
NA	TRBV6-5	15	TRBJ2-7	NA	TGTGCCAGCAGTTACTCAGAGTATCTATCCTACGAGCAGTACTTC	CASSYSEYLSYEQYF
TRBD2	TRBV7-2	18	TRBJ2-2	NA	TGTGCCAGCAGCTTCACCTCGATAGCGGGCCGGAACACCGGGGAGCTGTTTTTT	CASSFTSIAGRNTGELFF
NA	TRBV7-9	14	TRBJ1-1	few	TGTGCCAGCAGCCCACAGGACATGAACACTGAAGCTTTCTTT	CASSPQDMNTEAFF
TRBD2	TRBV11-3	16	TRBJ2-1	NA	TGTGCCAGCAGCCCCCCGGCTAGCGGGAGGGCCGCTGAGCAGTTCTTC	CASSPPASGRAAEQFF
NA	TRBV5-3	13	TRBJ2-7	once	TGTGCCAGAAGCAGGGACAAAGAATACGAGCAGTACTTC	CARSRDKEYEQYF
NA	TRBV7-9	15	TRBJ2-2	NA	TGTGCCAGCAGCCCTGGGACTTCTGACACCGGGGAGCTGTTTTTT	CASSPGTSDTGELFF
TRBD1	TRBV2	14	TRBJ2-1	NA	TGTGCCACTCTGAGGGACAGGGTCATCAATGAGCAGTTCTTC	CATLRDRVINEQFF
TRBD2	TRBV30	14	TRBJ2-2	NA	TGTGCCTGGAGTTCAAGCGGGATTACCGGGGAGCTGTTTTTT	CAWSSSGITGELFF
TRBD2	TRBV30	15	TRBJ2-1	NA	TGTGCCTGGAATATTGCGGGGGGTGCCTACAATGAGCAGTTCTTC	CAWNIAGGAYNEQFF
TRBD2	TRBV6-5	12	TRBJ2-1	NA	TGTGGGGCTAGCGGGGAGGGGAATGAGCAGTTCTTC	CGASGEGNEQFF
TRBD1	TRBV7-3	15	TRBJ1-2	NA	TGTGCCAGCAGCTTGGGGACAGGGACCTCCTATGGCTACACCTTC	CASSLGTGTSYGYTF
NA	TRBV25-1	14	TRBJ2-7	NA	TGTGCCAGCAGTGATTACACCTCCTCCTACGAGCAGTACTTC	CASSDYTSSYEQYF
NA	TRBV7-2	17	TRBJ2-6	NA	TGTGCCAGCAGCTTAGGAGCAGGGTCCTCTGGGGCCAACGTCCTGACTTTC	CASSLGAGSSGANVLTF
NA	TRBV6-1	15	TRBJ2-2	NA	TGTGCCAGCAGTGAAGTGGGCAGGGTTTCCGGGGAGCTGTTTTTT	CASSEVGRVSGELFF